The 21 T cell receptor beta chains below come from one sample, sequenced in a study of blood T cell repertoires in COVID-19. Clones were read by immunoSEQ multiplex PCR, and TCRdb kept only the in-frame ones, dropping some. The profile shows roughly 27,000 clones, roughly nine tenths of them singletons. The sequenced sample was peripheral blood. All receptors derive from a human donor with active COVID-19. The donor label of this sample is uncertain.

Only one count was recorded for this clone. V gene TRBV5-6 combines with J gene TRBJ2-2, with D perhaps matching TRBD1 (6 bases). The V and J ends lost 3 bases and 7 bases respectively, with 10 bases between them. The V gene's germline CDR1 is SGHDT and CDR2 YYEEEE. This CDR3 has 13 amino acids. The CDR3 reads CASSYRANGELFF. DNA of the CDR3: TGTGCCAGCAGCTACAGGGCTAACGGGGAGCTGTTTTTT.

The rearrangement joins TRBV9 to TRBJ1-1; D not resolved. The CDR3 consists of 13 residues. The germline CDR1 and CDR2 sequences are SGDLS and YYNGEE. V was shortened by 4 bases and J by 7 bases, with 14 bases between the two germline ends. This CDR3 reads CASSPSGGGEAFF. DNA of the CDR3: TGTGCCAGCAGCCCGTCGGGTGGCGGTGAAGCTTTCTTT.

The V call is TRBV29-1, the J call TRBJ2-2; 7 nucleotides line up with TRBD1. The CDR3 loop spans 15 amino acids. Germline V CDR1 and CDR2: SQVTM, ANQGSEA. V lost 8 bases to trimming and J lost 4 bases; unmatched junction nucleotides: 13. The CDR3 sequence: CSFITGVHGTGELFF. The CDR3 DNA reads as TGCAGCTTTATTACAGGGGTTCATGGCACCGGGGAGCTGTTTTTT.

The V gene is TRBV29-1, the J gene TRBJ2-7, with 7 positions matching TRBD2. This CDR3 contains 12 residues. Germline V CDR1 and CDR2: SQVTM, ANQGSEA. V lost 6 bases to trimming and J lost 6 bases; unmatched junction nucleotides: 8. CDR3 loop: CSVSQGGIEQYF. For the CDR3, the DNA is TGCAGCGTGTCTCAGGGAGGGATCGAGCAGTACTTC.

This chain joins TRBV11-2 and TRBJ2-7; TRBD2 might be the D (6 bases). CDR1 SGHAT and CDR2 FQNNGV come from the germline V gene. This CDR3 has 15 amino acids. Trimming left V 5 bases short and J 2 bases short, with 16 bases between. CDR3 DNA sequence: TGTGCCAGCAGCGTACCGGGACTTCCTCCCTACGAGCAGTACTTC. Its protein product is CASSVPGLPPYEQYF.

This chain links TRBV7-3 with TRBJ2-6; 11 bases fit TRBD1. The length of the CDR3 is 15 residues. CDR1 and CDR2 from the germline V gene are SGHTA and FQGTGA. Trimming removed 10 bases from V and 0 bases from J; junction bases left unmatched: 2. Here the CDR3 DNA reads TGTGCCACCGGGACAGGGGGCTCTGGGGCCAACGTCCTGACTTTC. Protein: CATGTGGSGANVLTF.

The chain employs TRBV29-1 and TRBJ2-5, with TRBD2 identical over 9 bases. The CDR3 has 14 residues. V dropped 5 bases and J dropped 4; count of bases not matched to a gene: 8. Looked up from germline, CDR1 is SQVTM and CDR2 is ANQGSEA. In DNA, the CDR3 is TGCAGCGTTTCCGAGGGCGGGGGGGTAGAGACCCAGTACTTC. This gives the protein CSVSEGGGVETQYF.

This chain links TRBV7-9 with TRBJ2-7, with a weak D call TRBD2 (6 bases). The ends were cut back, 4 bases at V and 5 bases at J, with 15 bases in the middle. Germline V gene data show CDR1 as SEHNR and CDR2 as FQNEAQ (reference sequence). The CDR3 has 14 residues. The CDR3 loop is CASSSRDWANEQYF. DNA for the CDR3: TGTGCCAGCAGCTCCCGGGACTGGGCCAACGAGCAGTACTTC.

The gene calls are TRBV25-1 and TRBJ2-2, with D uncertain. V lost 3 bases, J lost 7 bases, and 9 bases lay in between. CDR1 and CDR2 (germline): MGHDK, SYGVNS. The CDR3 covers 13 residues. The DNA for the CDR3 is TGTGCCAGCAGTGATAATCCCCGCGGGGAGCTGTTTTTT. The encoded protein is CASSDNPRGELFF.

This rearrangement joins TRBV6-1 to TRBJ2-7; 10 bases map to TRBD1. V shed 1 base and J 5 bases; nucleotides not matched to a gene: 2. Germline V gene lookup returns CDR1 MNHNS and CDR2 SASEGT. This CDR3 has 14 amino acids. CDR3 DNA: TGTGCCAGCAGTGAAGGACAGGGGGCAAACGAGCAGTACTTC. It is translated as CASSEGQGANEQYF.

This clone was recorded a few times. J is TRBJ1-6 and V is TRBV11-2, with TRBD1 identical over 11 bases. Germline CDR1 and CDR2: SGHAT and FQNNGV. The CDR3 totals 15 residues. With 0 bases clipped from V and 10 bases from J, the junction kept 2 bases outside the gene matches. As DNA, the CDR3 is TGTGCCAGCAGCTTAGAGAGGGACAGGGGGTCACCCCTCCACTTT. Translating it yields CASSLERDRGSPLHF. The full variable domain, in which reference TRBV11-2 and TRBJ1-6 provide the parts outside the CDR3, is EAGVAQSPRYKIIEKRQSVAFWCNPISGHATLYWYQQILGQGPKLLIQFQNNGVVDDSQLPKDRFSAERLKGVDSTLKIQPAKLEDSAVYLCASSLERDRGSPLHFGNGTRLTVT.

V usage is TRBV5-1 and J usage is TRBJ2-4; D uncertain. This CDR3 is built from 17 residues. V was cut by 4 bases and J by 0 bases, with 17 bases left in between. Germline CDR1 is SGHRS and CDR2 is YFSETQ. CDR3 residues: CASSPLFGSLAKNIQYF. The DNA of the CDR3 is TGCGCCAGCAGCCCCCTATTCGGTTCCCTAGCCAAAAACATTCAGTACTTC. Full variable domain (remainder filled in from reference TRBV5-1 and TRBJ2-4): KAGVTQTPRYLIKTRGQQVTLSCSPISGHRSVSWYQQTPGQGLQFLFEYFSETQRNKGNFPGRFSGRQFSNSRSEMNVSTLELGDSALYLCASSPLFGSLAKNIQYFGAGTRLSVL.

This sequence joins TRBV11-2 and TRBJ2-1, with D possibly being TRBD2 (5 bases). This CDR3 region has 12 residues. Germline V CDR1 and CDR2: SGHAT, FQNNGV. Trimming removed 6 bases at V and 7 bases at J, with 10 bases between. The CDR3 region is CASRRGLNEQFF. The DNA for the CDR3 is TGTGCCAGCAGACGTGGACTGAATGAGCAGTTCTTC.

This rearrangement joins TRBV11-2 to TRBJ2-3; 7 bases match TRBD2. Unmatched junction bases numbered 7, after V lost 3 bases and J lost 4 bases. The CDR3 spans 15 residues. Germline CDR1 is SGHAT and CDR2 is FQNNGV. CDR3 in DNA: TGTGCCAGCAGCTTCCCGGGAGGACCCCCAGATACGCAGTATTTT. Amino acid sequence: CASSFPGGPPDTQYF.

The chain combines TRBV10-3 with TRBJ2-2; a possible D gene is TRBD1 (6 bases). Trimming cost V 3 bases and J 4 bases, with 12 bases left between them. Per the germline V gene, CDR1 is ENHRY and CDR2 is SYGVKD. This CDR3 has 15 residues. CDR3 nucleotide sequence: TGTGCCATCAGTGATCAGGGGCGCGCCACCGGGGAGCTGTTTTTT. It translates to CAISDQGRATGELFF.

CDR3 sequence reads: CASNLVGTSTDTQYF. DNA of the CDR3: TGTGCCAGCAACCTCGTGGGGACTAGCACAGATACGCAGTATTTT. The V gene is TRBV6-5, the J gene TRBJ2-3, with D perhaps TRBD2 (6 bases). The CDR3 is 15 residues long. Deletions cut 7 bases from V and 0 bases from J, with 14 bases between. Germline lookup yields CDR1 MNHEY and CDR2 SVGAGI.

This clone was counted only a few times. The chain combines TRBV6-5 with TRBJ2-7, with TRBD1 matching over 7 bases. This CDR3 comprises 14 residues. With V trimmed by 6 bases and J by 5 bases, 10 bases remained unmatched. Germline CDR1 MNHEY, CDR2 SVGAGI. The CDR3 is CASRARDRSHEQYF. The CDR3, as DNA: TGTGCCAGCAGGGCCCGGGACAGAAGCCACGAGCAGTACTTC.

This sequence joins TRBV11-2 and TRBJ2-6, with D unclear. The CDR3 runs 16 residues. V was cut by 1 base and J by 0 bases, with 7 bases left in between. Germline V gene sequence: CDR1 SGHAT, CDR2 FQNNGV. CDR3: CASSLVDYSGANVLTF. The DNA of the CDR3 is TGTGCCAGCAGCTTAGTAGATTACTCTGGGGCCAACGTCCTGACTTTC.

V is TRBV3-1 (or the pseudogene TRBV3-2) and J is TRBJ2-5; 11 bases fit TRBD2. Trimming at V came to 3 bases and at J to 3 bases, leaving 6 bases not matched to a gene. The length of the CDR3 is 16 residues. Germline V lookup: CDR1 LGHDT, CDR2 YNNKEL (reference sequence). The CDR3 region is CASSHFSGREEETQYF. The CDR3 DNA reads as TGTGCCAGCAGCCATTTTAGCGGGAGGGAGGAAGAGACCCAGTACTTC.

The CDR3 DNA reads TGTGCCAGCAGCCAGCGGAGGCGGGGGGGGGATACGCAGTATTTT. This gives the protein CASSQRRRGGDTQYF. The rearrangement joins TRBV3-1 (or the pseudogene TRBV3-2) to TRBJ2-3; TRBD2 aligns across 9 bases. Germline trimming cut 3 bases from V and 6 bases from J; bases unmatched to any gene: 7. Germline-derived CDR1 and CDR2 are LGHDT and YNNKEL (reference sequence). This CDR3 has 15 amino acids.

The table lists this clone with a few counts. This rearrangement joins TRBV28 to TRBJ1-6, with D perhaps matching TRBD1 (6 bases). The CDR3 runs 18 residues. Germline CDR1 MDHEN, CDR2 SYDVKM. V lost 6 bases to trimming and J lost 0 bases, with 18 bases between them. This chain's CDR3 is CASSSLDRSSSYNSPLHF. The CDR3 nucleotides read TGTGCCAGCAGCTCCCTTGACAGGTCAAGCTCCTATAATTCACCCCTCCACTTT.